What follows describes a single T cell receptor beta chain. These data originate in a study of technical replicates of blood from several donors. The CDR3 sequence is 12 residues long. Produced via immunoSEQ multiplex PCR; TCRdb's table is partial and in-frame only. The table shows over 55,000 clones, with around 84% occurring only once. The sequence was collected from a human donor in good health. Some clones in this sample may be carry-over from other donors' samples. Material: PBMCs. The chain couples TRBV21-1 to TRBJ1-1. TRBV21-1 is a listed pseudogene. For the CDR3, the DNA is TGTGCCAGCAGCAAAGTTCCTCCGGAAGCTTTCTTT. Its protein product is CASSKVPPEAFF.